These 7 T cell receptor beta chains originate from one sample sequenced in a study of beta chain features in type 1 diabetes. Notes on the study in general: In all four CD4+ subsets, TCRB CDR3 length was significantly, moderately reduced in type 1 diabetes.

The antigens of these receptors remain unknown. All of the isolated RNA was reverse transcribed, so expressed TCRB transcripts were sequenced. Clones were read by immunoSEQ multiplex PCR, and TCRdb kept only the in-frame ones, dropping some. The profile covers some 700,000 clones, with 10% to 15% appearing a single time and 0.02% to 0.025% taken by the ten largest. Sequencing was done on a sample of naive CD4+ T cells from blood. All receptors come from a young man with type 1 diabetes.

This clone was observed a handful of times. The chain couples TRBV29-1 to TRBJ1-5; TRBD1 might be the D (5 bases). The CDR3 length is 14 residues. Trimming stripped 5 bases from V and 1 base from J, with 12 bases between. Per the germline V gene, CDR1 is SQVTM and CDR2 is ANQGSEA. The CDR3 loop is CSVLEGQSNQPQHF. CDR3 bases: TGCAGCGTTTTAGAGGGGCAGAGCAATCAGCCCCAGCATTTT.

The V and J genes are TRBV11-2 and TRBJ1-4, with D unresolved. CDR1 and CDR2 (germline): SGHAT, FQNNGV. V was shortened by 5 bases and J by 5 bases, with 15 bases between the two germline ends. The CDR3 runs to 15 residues. The CDR3 nucleotides are TGTGCCAGCAGCCCTCGGACGGGAGGAAATGAAAAACTGTTTTTT. Protein: CASSPRTGGNEKLFF. The full variable domain, with the rest looked up from reference TRBV11-2 and TRBJ1-4, is EAGVAQSPRYKIIEKRQSVAFWCNPISGHATLYWYQQILGQGPKLLIQFQNNGVVDDSQLPKDRFSAERLKGVDSTLKIQPAKLEDSAVYLCASSPRTGGNEKLFFGSGTQLSVL.

The J gene is TRBJ2-7, the V gene TRBV5-5, with D unclear. The CDR3 contains 15 residues. Looked up from germline, CDR1 is SGHKS and CDR2 is YYEKEE (reference sequence). Trimming cost V 3 bases and J 0 bases, with 13 bases left between them. The CDR3 nucleotides read TGTGCCAGCAGCTCCCGGAACGGACGCTCCTACGAGCAGTACTTC. This codes for CASSSRNGRSYEQYF.

V gene TRBV9 combines with J gene TRBJ1-2; D is possibly TRBD1 (5 bases). Trimming stripped 0 bases from V and 3 bases from J, with 24 bases between. The CDR3 runs to 19 residues. Germline V gene lookup returns CDR1 SGDLS and CDR2 YYNGEE. The CDR3 DNA reads TGTGCCAGCAGCGTAGCTACGGGGGAGAGTTTTCTTGGGGACTATGGCTACACCTTC. Translating gives CASSVATGESFLGDYGYTF.

This clone was observed a few times. J is TRBJ1-4 and V is TRBV2; TRBD1 might be the D (5 bases). With 6 bases removed from V and 1 base from J, the gap between germline ends came to 12 bases. This CDR3 has 15 amino acids. CDR1 and CDR2 from the germline V gene are SNHLY and FYNNEI. In nucleotides, the CDR3 is TGTGCCAGCAGCGGGGGGATCGGAACTAATGAAAAACTGTTTTTT. Translating it yields CASSGGIGTNEKLFF.

There are a few counts of this clone. The V gene is TRBV4-1, the J gene TRBJ1-1, with D perhaps matching TRBD1 (5 bases). Germline V gene lookup returns CDR1 MGHRA and CDR2 YSYEKL. The CDR3 has 13 amino acids. The V end lost 4 bases, the J end lost 11 bases, and 17 bases lay between the germline ends. CDR3 DNA: TGCGCCAGCAGCCCCCGCGGGACGATGGGGGCTTTCTTT. Amino acids: CASSPRGTMGAFF.

The rearrangement uses TRBV10-3 and TRBJ2-7; TRBD1 matches at 12 bases. J was trimmed by 6 bases and V by 10 bases; bases with no gene match: 10. The CDR3 runs to 14 residues. The germline V gene has CDR1 ENHRY and CDR2 SYGVKD. CDR3 in DNA: TGTGCCACCTCCCGGGACAGGGGGCAAGGCGAGCAGTACTTC. This sequence encodes CATSRDRGQGEQYF.